This TCR beta chain was documented in a study of OX40 agonist ivuxolimab in advanced cancers. About the study: Patients received ivuxolimab, an agonistic anti-OX40 (CD134) antibody. The eligibility criteria allowed prior anti-PD-1, anti-PD-L1 or anti-CTLA-4 therapy, and 40% had some.

Libraries were prepared by immunoSEQ multiplex PCR; TCRdb keeps only in-frame clonotypes and omits some of them. The data contain 60,000 or so clones, about 83% of them singletons. The CDR3 runs to 14 residues. Germline loops: CDR1 MNHEY, CDR2 SVGAGI. Trimming removed 6 bases from V and 3 bases from J; junction bases left unmatched: 3. The origin of this receptor is an adult with an advanced solid tumor such as melanoma, head and neck, liver or kidney cancer. The material sequenced was CD4+ or CD8+ T cells sorted from blood, taken in a trial of the OX40 agonist ivuxolimab. The chain carries TRBV6-5 and TRBJ2-7; 12 nucleotides agree with TRBD2. The CDR3: CASRRLAGDYEQYF. DNA of the CDR3: TGTGCCAGCAGGCGACTAGCGGGGGACTACGAGCAGTACTTC.